The 32 T cell receptor beta chains given below trace back to one sample, sequenced in a study of patients and donors after allogeneic stem cell transplantation (dated by TCRdb to the early 2020s). The library was prepared using RT-PCR. The sequencer was a NextSeq 550. TCRdb trimmed public reads at Q25 via fastp, called clones via MiXCR and kept in-frame beta chains. Every CDR3 protein is listed once, alongside the most common genes and DNA of its rows. This sample is represented by 65,000 to 80,000 distinct CDR3 sequences; 26% of them were singletons. The biggest ten clones account for around a quarter of the sample. The sequenced sample consisted of blood, either unsorted or a sorted T cell fraction (not recorded which). Source of these receptors: a human donor who was either an allogeneic HSCT recipient or a stem cell or donor lymphocyte infusion donor (not recorded which). It is not recorded whose cells these are; they may come from a transplant donor.

The V call is TRBV6-6, the J call TRBJ1-5; 7 bases map to TRBD1. The CDR3 totals 17 residues. The V and J ends lost 7 bases and 0 bases, in that order; junction bases with no gene match: 12. The V gene's germline CDR1 is MNHNY and CDR2 SVGAGI (reference sequence). CDR3 nucleotide sequence: TGTGCCAGCACCCAAAGGGACAGAATCTATAGCAATCAGCCCCAGCATTTT. This codes for CASTQRDRIYSNQPQHF.

This clonotype has just a few counts. This chain uses TRBV4-2 with TRBJ2-3; maybe TRBD1 (5 bases). V lost 0 bases and J 5 bases, leaving 9 bases between the germline ends. Germline CDR1 and CDR2: LGHNA and YNFKEQ. The CDR3 spans 14 residues. The CDR3 DNA reads as TGTGCCAGCAGCCAAGAAGACAGTCAAGATACGCAGTATTTT. This sequence encodes CASSQEDSQDTQYF.

This clonotype came up many times. The chain has TRBV20-1 and TRBJ1-2, with 7 positions matching TRBD1. The ends lost 5 bases at V and 4 bases at J; junction bases unmatched: 4. Per the germline V gene, CDR1 is DFQATT and CDR2 is SNEGSKA (reference sequence). The CDR3 runs 12 residues. The CDR3 loop is CSARDSLYGYTF. The CDR3 DNA follows: TGCAGTGCTCGGGACAGTCTCTATGGCTACACCTTC.

This clonotype was detected ten times or more. The CDR3 DNA follows: TGTGCCAGCAGTTTCGTAGGGATCTATGGCTACACCTTC. Its translation: CASSFVGIYGYTF. The chain employs TRBV12-3 or TRBV12-4 and TRBJ1-2; D remains unclear. Trimming cost V 3 bases and J 4 bases, with 9 bases left between them. This CDR3 comprises 13 residues.

This clonotype turned up a few times. The chain joins TRBV9 to TRBJ2-3, with D possibly called TRBD1 or TRBD2 (6 bases each). The V and J ends lost 4 bases and 0 bases respectively, with 21 bases between them. Germline V gene sequence: CDR1 SGDLS, CDR2 YYNGEE. CDR3 length: 18 residues. CDR3 loop: CASSSSVGGHLSTDTQYF. The CDR3 DNA reads as TGTGCCAGCAGCTCATCTGTGGGGGGCCACCTCAGCACAGATACGCAGTATTTT.

This chain joins TRBV7-2 and TRBJ2-3; D unclear. The CDR3 is 12 residues long. CDR1 and CDR2 (germline): SGHTA, FQGNSA. V was trimmed by 4 bases and J by 2 bases, leaving 4 bases between them. The CDR3 is CASSYFTDTQYF. Written as DNA, the CDR3 is TGTGCCAGCAGCTACTTCACAGATACGCAGTATTTT.

The chain combines TRBV12-3 or TRBV12-4 with TRBJ2-3; TRBD1 matches 9 bases. With V trimmed by 5 bases and J by 4 bases, 7 bases remained unmatched. The CDR3 contains 15 residues. CDR3 sequence: CASSPPGQGSDTQYF. The CDR3, as DNA: TGTGCCAGCAGTCCTCCGGGACAGGGTTCAGATACGCAGTATTTT.

V and J are TRBV21-1 and TRBJ2-7; TRBD2, the table's D call, lacks a check against the DNA. TRBV21-1 is a documented pseudogene. CDR3 length: 16 amino acids. For the CDR3, the DNA is TGTGCCAGCAGCAAAAGGGGTCGAGCGGGAGTGTGTGAGCAGTACTTC. This encodes CASSKRGRAGVCEQYF.

V and J are TRBV7-8 and TRBJ2-2; TRBD1 is a possible D gene (5 bases). Trimming stripped 1 base from V and 1 base from J, with 13 bases between. Germline CDR1 reads SGHVS; CDR2 reads FQNEAQ. The CDR3 covers 17 residues. This chain's CDR3 is CASSLVMTDKNTGELFF. The CDR3 coding sequence is TGTGCCAGCAGCTTAGTTATGACAGATAAGAACACCGGGGAGCTGTTTTTT.

The rearrangement links TRBV6-5 to TRBJ2-1; tentative D call: TRBD2 (7 bases). Trimming cost V 2 bases and J 0 bases, with 14 bases left between them. This CDR3 has 17 residues. Germline V lookup: CDR1 MNHEY, CDR2 SVGAGI. The CDR3 DNA is TGTGCCAGCAGTTACACCGGGGGGCCTGGCTCCTACAATGAGCAGTTCTTC. Translated, it gives CASSYTGGPGSYNEQFF.

This clonotype was detected a few times. The V and J genes are TRBV12-3 or TRBV12-4 and TRBJ1-5, with D possibly being TRBD1 (6 bases). The CDR3 sequence is 14 residues long. Trimming stripped 6 bases from V and 4 bases from J, with 13 bases between. CDR3 nucleotide sequence: TGTGCCAGCAGCCCCGGGGGACAAAATCAGCCCCAGCATTTT. It yields the protein CASSPGGQNQPQHF.

The sample holds a few counts of this clonotype. The V call is TRBV3-1, the J call TRBJ1-4, with D hard to call. Per germline, CDR1 LGHDT and CDR2 YNNKEL (reference sequence). CDR3 size: 12 residues. Trimming stripped 10 bases from V and 6 bases from J, with 12 bases between. DNA of the CDR3: TGTGCCAATCTGGACGGAGATGAAAAACTGTTTTTT. This encodes CANLDGDEKLFF.

The sample holds many counts of this clonotype. This chain joins TRBV3-1 and TRBJ1-1, with no clear D. The V end lost 0 bases, the J end lost 1 base, and 6 bases lay between the germline ends. There are 14 residues in the CDR3. In germline, CDR1 is LGHDT, CDR2 YNNKEL (reference sequence). CDR3 region: CASSQDAENTEAFF. CDR3 DNA sequence: TGTGCCAGCAGCCAAGATGCAGAGAACACTGAAGCTTTCTTT.

This clonotype was recorded a few times. The chain combines TRBV27 with TRBJ1-2, with D hard to call. The germline V and J ends were trimmed by 3 bases and 8 bases, with 10 bases remaining between them. CDR3 length: 12 residues. Germline CDR1 is MNHEY and CDR2 is SMNVEV (reference sequence). The CDR3, as DNA: TGTGCCAGCAGTTTTGTGGGCGGAGGCTACACCTTC. It yields the protein CASSFVGGGYTF.

The V call is TRBV10-2, the J call TRBJ2-2; possibly TRBD1 for D (5 bases). Germline assignment: CDR1 WSHSY and CDR2 SAAADI. V was cut by 8 bases and J by 2 bases, with 9 bases left in between. CDR3 size: 13 residues. CDR3 amino acids: CASDRDNTGELFF. CDR3 bases: TGCGCCAGCGACAGAGATAACACCGGGGAGCTGTTTTTT.

The genes are TRBV5-1 and TRBJ1-2; the match to TRBD1 covers 7 bases. There are 15 residues in the CDR3. V shed 7 bases, J shed 5 bases, and the junction held 14 bases outside the gene matches. The germline CDR1 and CDR2 sequences are SGHRS and YFSETQ. As DNA, the CDR3 is TGCGCCAGCCTCAAGGGTACCGGGACAGATTATGGCTACACCTTC. Protein: CASLKGTGTDYGYTF.

This clonotype was recorded a few times. The chain recombines TRBV20-1 with TRBJ1-1; possible D gene TRBD1, 6 bases. Trimming pared 0 bases from V and 6 bases from J, leaving 11 bases between. CDR1 DFQATT and CDR2 SNEGSKA come from the germline V gene (reference sequence). The CDR3 totals 13 residues. CDR3 sequence: CSARDGGAAEAFF. The DNA for the CDR3 is TGCAGTGCTAGAGACGGGGGCGCCGCTGAAGCTTTCTTT.

The V and J genes are TRBV4-1 and TRBJ2-1; D gene uncertain. CDR3 size: 11 residues. V was cut by 4 bases and J by 7 bases, with 5 bases left in between. CDR1 is MGHRA, CDR2 YSYEKL, per germline. Here the CDR3 reads CASSRGNEQFF. CDR3 nucleotide sequence: TGCGCCAGCAGCCGTGGAAATGAGCAGTTCTTC.

V usage is TRBV11-2 and J usage is TRBJ2-1; tentatively, D is TRBD2 (5 bases). There are 15 residues in the CDR3. The V end was cut by 0 bases, the J end by 4 bases, with 10 bases between. Germline assignment: CDR1 SGHAT and CDR2 FQNNGV. The CDR3 loop is CASSLEGEPYNEQFF. The CDR3 DNA follows: TGTGCCAGCAGCTTAGAGGGAGAGCCATACAATGAGCAGTTCTTC.

As for this clonotype: Because it lacks the conserved phenylalanine or tryptophan at the end, this CDR3 is likely a read error. The chain links TRBV6-5 to TRBJ2-2; no clear D gene. V lost 2 bases, J lost 3 bases, and 16 bases lay in between. Germline V CDR1 and CDR2: MNHEY, SVGAGI. CDR3 length: 17 residues. The CDR3 reads CASSYRALSSYTGELFL. DNA for the CDR3: TGTGCCAGCAGTTACAGGGCCCTTAGCAGTTACACCGGGGAGCTGTTTTTG.

This clonotype was picked up a small number of times. The V gene is TRBV7-8, the J gene TRBJ2-1; D gene uncertain. V was shortened by 5 bases and J by 2 bases, with 19 bases between the two germline ends. Germline V gene lookup returns CDR1 SGHVS and CDR2 FQNEAQ. This CDR3 is built from 17 residues. The CDR3 DNA follows: TGTGCCAGCAGCCCAGCTCTAAGTAGGAGTCCCTACAATGAGCAGTTCTTC. It is translated as CASSPALSRSPYNEQFF.

The chain links TRBV15 to TRBJ2-1; the D gene could be TRBD1 or TRBD2 (5 bases each). Between the trimmed V and J ends, which lost 1 base and 7 bases, there was a span of 14 bases. This CDR3 region has 15 residues. Germline assignment: CDR1 LNHNV and CDR2 YYDKDF (reference sequence). For the CDR3, the DNA is TGTGCCACCAGCAGAGGGGTTGGGGGTACGAATGAGCAGTTCTTC. Its translation: CATSRGVGGTNEQFF.

A few counts support this clonotype. The V and J genes are TRBV6-5 and TRBJ1-4; D remains ambiguous. The CDR3 consists of 12 residues. V was clipped by 1 base and J by 8 bases, with 5 bases between them. Germline V gene lookup returns CDR1 MNHEY and CDR2 SVGAGI. CDR3 region: CASSYYGEKLFF. CDR3 DNA: TGTGCCAGCAGTTACTATGGAGAAAAACTGTTTTTT.

This clonotype was counted between two and nine times. V is TRBV9 and J is TRBJ1-1, with D unclear. Trimming pared 3 bases from V and 0 bases from J, leaving 9 bases between. The CDR3 is made up of 14 amino acids. CDR1 is SGDLS, CDR2 YYNGEE, per germline. In nucleotides, the CDR3 is TGTGCCAGCAGCGCGGGAAGGATGAACACTGAAGCTTTCTTT. It is translated as CASSAGRMNTEAFF.

This chain connects TRBV4-2 to TRBJ2-7, with D perhaps TRBD2 (6 bases). This CDR3 contains 16 residues. Between the trimmed V and J ends, which lost 0 bases and 2 bases, there was a span of 14 bases. Germline lookup yields CDR1 LGHNA and CDR2 YNFKEQ. The CDR3 DNA reads TGTGCCAGCAGCCAAGATGCGGGACCCACTCCCTACGAGCAGTACTTC. This sequence encodes CASSQDAGPTPYEQYF.

J is TRBJ2-7 and V is TRBV3-1; D ambiguous. This CDR3 region has 15 residues. Looked up from germline, CDR1 is LGHDT and CDR2 is YNNKEL (reference sequence). Trimming took 1 base from V and 0 from J, leaving 10 bases between them. CDR3 in amino acids: CASSQVATRSYEQYF. In DNA, the CDR3 is TGTGCCAGCAGCCAAGTGGCCACTCGCTCCTACGAGCAGTACTTC.

V gene TRBV20-1 combines with J gene TRBJ2-3; 8 bases line up with TRBD1. The CDR3 loop spans 14 amino acids. The junction had 7 bases not matched to a gene; V was cut back by 5 bases and J by 3 bases. CDR1 and CDR2 from the germline V gene are DFQATT and SNEGSKA (reference sequence). CDR3 loop: CSAPRGHGTDTQYF. In DNA form, the CDR3 reads TGCAGTGCTCCCAGGGGGCACGGGACAGATACGCAGTATTTT.

The V call is TRBV6-2 or TRBV6-3, the J call TRBJ1-2; D may be TRBD1 (5 bases). V gave up 5 bases and J gave up 5 bases, with 15 bases separating them. Germline V gives CDR1 MNHEY, CDR2 SVGEGT. The CDR3 is 14 residues long. CDR3 nucleotide sequence: TGTGCCAGCAGTGACCCGGCAGGGTCGTATGGCTACACCTTC. As protein: CASSDPAGSYGYTF.

The chain joins TRBV9 to TRBJ2-3; unclear D gene. Germline lookup yields CDR1 SGDLS and CDR2 YYNGEE. CDR3 size: 13 residues. Trimming removed 4 bases at V and 4 bases at J, with 10 bases between. This CDR3 reads CASSTRPPDTQYF. The CDR3 bases are TGTGCCAGCAGCACCAGACCCCCAGATACGCAGTATTTT. The entire variable domain, with the rest obtained from reference TRBV9 and TRBJ2-3, is as follows: DSGVTQTPKHLITATGQRVTLRCSPRSGDLSVYWYQQSLDQGLQFLIQYYNGEERAKGNILERFSAQQFPDLHSELNLSSLELGDSALYFCASSTRPPDTQYFGPGTRLTVL.

This chain uses TRBV13 with TRBJ1-2; perhaps TRBD1 as D (5 bases). The CDR3 is made up of 13 amino acids. V gave up 3 bases and J gave up 5 bases, with 10 bases separating them. Looked up from germline, CDR1 is PRHDT and CDR2 is FYEKMQ (reference sequence). CDR3 sequence reads: CASSLAGIYGYTF. Written as DNA, the CDR3 is TGTGCCAGCAGCTTGGCAGGGATTTATGGCTACACCTTC.

With respect to this clonotype: The CDR3 does not end in the conserved phenylalanine or tryptophan, so this is likely a read error. The chain employs TRBV12-3 or TRBV12-4 and TRBJ2-2; TRBD2 aligns across 12 bases. Germline trimming cut 3 bases from V and 6 bases from J; bases unmatched to any gene: 11. This CDR3 is built from 18 residues. CDR3 in amino acids: CASSLSPLGLAGPGELFL. The CDR3 coding sequence is TGTGCCAGCAGTTTGTCCCCACTTGGACTAGCGGGGCCCGGGGAGCTGTTTTTG.

This clonotype was detected a few times. CDR3 bases: TGTGCCAGCAGACGCCATATCGGGGAAGGCAATGAGCAGTTCTTC. Translation gives CASRRHIGEGNEQFF. This chain connects TRBV6-5 to TRBJ2-1; D possibly corresponds to TRBD2 (5 bases). Germline values: CDR1 MNHEY, CDR2 SVGAGI. V lost 6 bases and J lost 6, with 18 bases in between. The CDR3 extends over 15 amino acids.